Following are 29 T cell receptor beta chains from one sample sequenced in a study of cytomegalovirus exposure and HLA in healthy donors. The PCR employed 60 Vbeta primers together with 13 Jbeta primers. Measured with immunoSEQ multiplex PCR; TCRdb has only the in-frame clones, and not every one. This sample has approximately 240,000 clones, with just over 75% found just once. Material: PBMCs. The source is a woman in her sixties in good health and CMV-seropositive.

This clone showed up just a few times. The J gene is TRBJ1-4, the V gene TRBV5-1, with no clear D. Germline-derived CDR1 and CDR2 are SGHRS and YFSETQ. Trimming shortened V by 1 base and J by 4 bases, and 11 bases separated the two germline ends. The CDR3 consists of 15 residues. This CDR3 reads CASSLMAAGNEKLFF. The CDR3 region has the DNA TGCGCCAGCAGCTTGATGGCCGCGGGTAATGAAAAACTGTTTTTT.

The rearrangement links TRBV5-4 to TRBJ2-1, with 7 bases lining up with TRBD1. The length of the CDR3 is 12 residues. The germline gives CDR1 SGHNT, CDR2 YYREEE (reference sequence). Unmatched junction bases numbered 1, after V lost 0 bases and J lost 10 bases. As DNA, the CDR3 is TGTGCCAGCAGCTTGGTACAGGGGGAGCAGTTCTTC. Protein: CASSLVQGEQFF.

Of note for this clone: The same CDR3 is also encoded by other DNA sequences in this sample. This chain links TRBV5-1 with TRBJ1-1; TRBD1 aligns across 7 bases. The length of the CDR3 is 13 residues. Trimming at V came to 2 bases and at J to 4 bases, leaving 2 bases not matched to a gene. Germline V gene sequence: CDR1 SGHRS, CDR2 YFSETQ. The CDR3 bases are TGCGCCAGCAGCTTTCAGGGGGGCACTGAAGCTTTCTTT. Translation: CASSFQGGTEAFF.

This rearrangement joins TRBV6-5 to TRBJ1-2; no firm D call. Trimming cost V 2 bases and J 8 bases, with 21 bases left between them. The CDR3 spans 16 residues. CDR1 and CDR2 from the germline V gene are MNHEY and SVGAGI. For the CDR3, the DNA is TGTGCCAGCAGTTACGCCGCAATCTCTCGGGTGCGGGGCTACACCTTC. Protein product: CASSYAAISRVRGYTF.

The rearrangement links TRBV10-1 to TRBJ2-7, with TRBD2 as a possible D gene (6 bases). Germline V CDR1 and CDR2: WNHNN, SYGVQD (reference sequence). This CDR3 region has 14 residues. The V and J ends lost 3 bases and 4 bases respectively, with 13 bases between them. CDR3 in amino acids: CASSDPGGGYEQYF. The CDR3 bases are TGCGCCAGCAGTGATCCCGGCGGAGGGTACGAGCAGTACTTC.

Here the CDR3 reads CASSLLTGTPPADTQYF. The CDR3 DNA is TGTGCCAGCAGCTTGTTGACCGGGACTCCCCCCGCAGATACGCAGTATTTT. The rearrangement uses TRBV7-2 and TRBJ2-3; perhaps TRBD2 as D (6 bases). V was clipped by 3 bases and J by 4 bases, with 20 bases between them. CDR1 and CDR2 (germline): SGHTA, FQGNSA. The length of the CDR3 is 17 residues.

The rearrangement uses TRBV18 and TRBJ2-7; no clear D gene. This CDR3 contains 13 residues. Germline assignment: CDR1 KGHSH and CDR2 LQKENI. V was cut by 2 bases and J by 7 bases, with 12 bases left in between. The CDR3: CASSPTQTGEQYF. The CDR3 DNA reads TGTGCCAGCTCACCAACGCAGACTGGGGAGCAGTACTTC.

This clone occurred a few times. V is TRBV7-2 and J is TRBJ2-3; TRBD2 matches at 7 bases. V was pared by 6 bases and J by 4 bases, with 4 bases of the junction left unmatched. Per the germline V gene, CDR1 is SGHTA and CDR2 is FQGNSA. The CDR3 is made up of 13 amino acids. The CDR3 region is CASRTSGADTQYF. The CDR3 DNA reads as TGTGCCAGCAGGACCAGCGGGGCAGATACGCAGTATTTT.

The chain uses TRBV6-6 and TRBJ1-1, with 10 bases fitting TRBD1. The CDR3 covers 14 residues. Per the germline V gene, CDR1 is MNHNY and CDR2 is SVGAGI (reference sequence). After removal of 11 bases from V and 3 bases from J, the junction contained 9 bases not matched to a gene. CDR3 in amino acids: CAARQGAEYTEAFF. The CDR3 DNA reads TGTGCCGCCAGACAGGGGGCGGAGTACACTGAAGCTTTCTTT.

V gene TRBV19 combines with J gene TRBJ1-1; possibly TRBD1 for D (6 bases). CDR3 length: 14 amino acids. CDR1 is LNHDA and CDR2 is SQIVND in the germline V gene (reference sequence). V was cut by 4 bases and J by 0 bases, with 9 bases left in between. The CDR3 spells CASSTWTVNTEAFF. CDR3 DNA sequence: TGTGCCAGTAGTACCTGGACAGTGAACACTGAAGCTTTCTTT.

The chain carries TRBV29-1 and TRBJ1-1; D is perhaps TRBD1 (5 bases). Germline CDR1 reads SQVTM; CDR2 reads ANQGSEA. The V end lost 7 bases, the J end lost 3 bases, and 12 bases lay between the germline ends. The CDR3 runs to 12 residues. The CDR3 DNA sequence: TGCAGCGGGTACGAACAGGACACTGAAGCTTTCTTT. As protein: CSGYEQDTEAFF.

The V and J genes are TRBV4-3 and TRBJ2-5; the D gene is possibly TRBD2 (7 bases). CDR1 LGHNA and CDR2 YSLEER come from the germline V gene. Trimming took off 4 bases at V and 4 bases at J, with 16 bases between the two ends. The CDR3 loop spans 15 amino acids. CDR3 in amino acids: CASSPLGGASETQYF. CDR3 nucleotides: TGCGCCAGCAGCCCTCTTGGGGGGGCGTCAGAGACCCAGTACTTC.

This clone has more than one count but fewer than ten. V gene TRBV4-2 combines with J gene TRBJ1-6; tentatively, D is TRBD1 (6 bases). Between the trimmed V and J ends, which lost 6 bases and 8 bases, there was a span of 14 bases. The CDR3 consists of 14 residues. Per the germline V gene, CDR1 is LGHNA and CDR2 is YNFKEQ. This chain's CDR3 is CASSRTAQDSPLHF. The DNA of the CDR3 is TGTGCCAGCAGTCGGACAGCCCAGGATTCACCCCTCCACTTT.

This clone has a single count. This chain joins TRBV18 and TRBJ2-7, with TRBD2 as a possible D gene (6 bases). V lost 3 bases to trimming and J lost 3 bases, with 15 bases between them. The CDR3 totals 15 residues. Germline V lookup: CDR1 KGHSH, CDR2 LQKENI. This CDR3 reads CASSPRDSGLYEQYF. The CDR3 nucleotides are TGTGCCAGCTCACCGAGGGACTCCGGTCTCTACGAGCAGTACTTC. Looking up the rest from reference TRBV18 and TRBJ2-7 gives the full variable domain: NAGVMQNPRHLVRRRGQEARLRCSPMKGHSHVYWYRQLPEEGLKFMVYLQKENIIDESGMPKERFSAEFPKEGPSILRIQQVVRGDSAAYFCASSPRDSGLYEQYFGPGTRLTVT.

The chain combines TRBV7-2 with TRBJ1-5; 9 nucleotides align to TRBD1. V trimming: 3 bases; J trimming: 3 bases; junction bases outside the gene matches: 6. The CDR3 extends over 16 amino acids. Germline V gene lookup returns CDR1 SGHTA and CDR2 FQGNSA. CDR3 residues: CASSLLGTGLNQPQHF. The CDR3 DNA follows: TGTGCCAGCAGCTTGCTCGGGACAGGGCTCAATCAGCCCCAGCATTTT.

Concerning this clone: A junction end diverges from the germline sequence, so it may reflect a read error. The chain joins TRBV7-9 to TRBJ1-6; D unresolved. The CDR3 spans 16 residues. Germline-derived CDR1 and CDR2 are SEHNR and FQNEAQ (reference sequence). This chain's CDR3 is CSSSLSVLTTNSPLHF. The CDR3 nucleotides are TGTTCCAGCAGCTTAAGCGTCTTAACAACCAATTCACCCCTCCACTTT.

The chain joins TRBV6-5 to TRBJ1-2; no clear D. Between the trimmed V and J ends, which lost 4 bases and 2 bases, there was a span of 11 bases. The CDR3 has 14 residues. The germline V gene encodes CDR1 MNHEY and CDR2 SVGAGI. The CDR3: CASSSRGPNYGYTF. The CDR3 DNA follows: TGTGCCAGCAGTTCGAGAGGTCCGAACTATGGCTACACCTTC.

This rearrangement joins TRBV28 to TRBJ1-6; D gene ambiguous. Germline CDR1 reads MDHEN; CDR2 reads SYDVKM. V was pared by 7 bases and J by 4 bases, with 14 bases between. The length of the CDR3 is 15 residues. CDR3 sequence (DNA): TGTGCCAGCACAATATCGGGAGGGTATAATTCACCCCTCCACTTT. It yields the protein CASTISGGYNSPLHF.

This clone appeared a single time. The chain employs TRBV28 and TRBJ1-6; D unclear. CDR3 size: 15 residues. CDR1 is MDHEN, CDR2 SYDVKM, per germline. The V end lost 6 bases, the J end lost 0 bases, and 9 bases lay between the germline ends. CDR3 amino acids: CASRAASSYNSPLHF. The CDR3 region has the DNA TGTGCCAGCAGGGCGGCTAGCTCCTATAATTCACCCCTCCACTTT.

CDR3 amino acids: CAIQGVTEAFF. In DNA, the CDR3 is TGTGCCATCCAGGGTGTAACTGAAGCTTTCTTT. The chain joins TRBV28 to TRBJ1-1; maybe TRBD1 (5 bases). This CDR3 contains 11 residues. Germline CDR1 reads MDHEN; CDR2 reads SYDVKM. V shed 10 bases and J shed 5 bases, with 11 bases lying between them. Full variable domain (remainder filled in from reference TRBV28 and TRBJ1-1): DVKVTQSSRYLVKRTGEKVFLECVQDMDHENMFWYRQDPGLGLRLIYFSYDVKMKEKGDIPEGYSVSREKKERFSLILESASTNQTSMYLCAIQGVTEAFFGQGTRLTVV.

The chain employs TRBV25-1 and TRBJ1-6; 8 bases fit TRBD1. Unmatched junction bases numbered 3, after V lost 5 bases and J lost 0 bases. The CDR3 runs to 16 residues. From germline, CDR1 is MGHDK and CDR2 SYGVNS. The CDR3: CASSRDRSSYNSPLHF. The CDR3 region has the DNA TGTGCCAGCAGTAGGGACAGGAGCTCCTATAATTCACCCCTCCACTTT.

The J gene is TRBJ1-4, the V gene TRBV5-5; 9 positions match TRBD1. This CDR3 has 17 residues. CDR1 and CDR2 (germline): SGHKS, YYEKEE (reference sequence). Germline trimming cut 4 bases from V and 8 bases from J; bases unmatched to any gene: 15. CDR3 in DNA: TGTGCCAGCAGCCGAACAGGGGGCCGCAACTCGGGGGAAAAACTGTTTTTT. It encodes CASSRTGGRNSGEKLFF.

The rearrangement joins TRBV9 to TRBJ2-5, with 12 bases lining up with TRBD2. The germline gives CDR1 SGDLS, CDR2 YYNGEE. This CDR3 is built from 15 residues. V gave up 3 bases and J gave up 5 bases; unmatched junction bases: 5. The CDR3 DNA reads TGTGCCAGCAGCGATAGGGGACTAGCGGGTGAGACCCAGTACTTC. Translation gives CASSDRGLAGETQYF. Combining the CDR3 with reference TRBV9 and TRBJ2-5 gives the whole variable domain DSGVTQTPKHLITATGQRVTLRCSPRSGDLSVYWYQQSLDQGLQFLIQYYNGEERAKGNILERFSAQQFPDLHSELNLSSLELGDSALYFCASSDRGLAGETQYFGPGTRLLVL.

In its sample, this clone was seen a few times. Written as DNA, the CDR3 is TGTGCCAGCTCACCCGCACAGGGCACCGGGGAGCTGTTTTTT. Its translation is CASSPAQGTGELFF. The chain joins TRBV18 to TRBJ2-2, with D possibly matching TRBD1 (6 bases). CDR3 size: 14 residues. Trimming stripped 3 bases from V and 4 bases from J, with 9 bases between. From germline, CDR1 is KGHSH and CDR2 LQKENI.

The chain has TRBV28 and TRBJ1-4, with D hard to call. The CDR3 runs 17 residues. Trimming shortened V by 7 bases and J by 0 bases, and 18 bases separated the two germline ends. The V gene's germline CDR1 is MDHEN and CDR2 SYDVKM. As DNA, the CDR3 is TGTGCCAGCACCCCCGGGAGAGGGCGCGCAACTAATGAAAAACTGTTTTTT. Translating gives CASTPGRGRATNEKLFF.

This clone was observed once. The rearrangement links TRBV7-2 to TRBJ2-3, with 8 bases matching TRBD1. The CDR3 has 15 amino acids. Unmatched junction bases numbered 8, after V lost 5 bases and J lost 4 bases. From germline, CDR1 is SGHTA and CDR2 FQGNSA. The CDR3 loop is CASSPTGGQADTQYF. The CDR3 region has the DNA TGTGCCAGCAGCCCCACCGGGGGACAGGCAGATACGCAGTATTTT. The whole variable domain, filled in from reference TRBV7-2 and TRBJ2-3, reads GAGVSQSPSNKVTEKGKDVELRCDPISGHTALYWYRQSLGQGLEFLIYFQGNSAPDKSGLPSDRFSAERTGGSVSTLTIQRTQQEDSAVYLCASSPTGGQADTQYFGPGTRLTVL.

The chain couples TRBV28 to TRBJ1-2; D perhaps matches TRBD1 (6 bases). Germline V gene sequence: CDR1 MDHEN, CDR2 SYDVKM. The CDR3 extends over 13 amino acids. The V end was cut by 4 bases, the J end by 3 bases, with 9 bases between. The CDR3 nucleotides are TGTGCCAGCAGTTCGACAGGTTACTATGGCTACACCTTC. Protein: CASSSTGYYGYTF.

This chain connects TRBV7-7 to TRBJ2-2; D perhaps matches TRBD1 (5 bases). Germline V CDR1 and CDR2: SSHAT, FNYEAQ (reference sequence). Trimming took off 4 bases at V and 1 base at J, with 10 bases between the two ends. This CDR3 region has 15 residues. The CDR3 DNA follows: TGTGCCAGCAGCTATAACACAGGGAACACCGGGGAGCTGTTTTTT. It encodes CASSYNTGNTGELFF.

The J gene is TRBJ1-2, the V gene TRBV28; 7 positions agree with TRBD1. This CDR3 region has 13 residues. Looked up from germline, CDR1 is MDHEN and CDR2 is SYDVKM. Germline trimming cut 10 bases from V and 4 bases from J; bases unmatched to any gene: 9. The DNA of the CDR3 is TGTGCCACCCTGGATGACAGGGCCTATGGCTACACCTTC. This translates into CATLDDRAYGYTF.